Listed below are T cell receptor beta chains from one sample, sequenced in a study of blood T cell repertoires in COVID-19. Some clones are missing from TCRdb's copy, which holds only in-frame ones; the method was immunoSEQ multiplex PCR. In the table there are 100,000 to 120,000 clones, approximately 90% of which are singletons. The sequencing sample was made of peripheral blood. The receptor source for this set is a human donor in a cohort sampled during active COVID-19. Both conserved end residues are part of each CDR3. The D gene is left open where the match is weak. Not every row has a clone size; where given, it reads once, few, many or a size class.

CDR3: CASRLGRQYF
DNA: TGTGCCAGCAGGCTAGGGAGACAGTACTTC
D: .
J: TRBJ2-7
size: .
V: TRBV6-5

CDR3: CASSVGGEGQYF
DNA: TGTGCCAGCAGTGTCGGGGGAGAGGGGCAGTACTTC
D: .
J: TRBJ2-7
size: .
V: TRBV2

CDR3: CASSEGTDTEAFF
DNA: TGTGCCAGCAGTGAAGGTACAGACACTGAAGCTTTCTTT
D: .
J: TRBJ1-1
size: .
V: TRBV6-1

CDR3: CASSQGQGDSNQPQHF
DNA: TGTGCCAGCAGCCAAGGACAGGGGGATAGCAATCAGCCCCAGCATTTT
D: TRBD1
J: TRBJ1-5
size: few
V: TRBV4-2

CDR3: CASIKRESGEKTQYF
DNA: TGTGCCAGCATTAAAAGGGAAAGCGGTGAAAAGACCCAGTACTTC
D: .
J: TRBJ2-5
size: .
V: TRBV28

CDR3: CASSTNTGELFF
DNA: TGCGCCAGCAGCACTAACACCGGGGAGCTGTTTTTT
D: .
J: TRBJ2-2
size: .
V: TRBV5-1

CDR3: CASSLGWGGNYGYTF
DNA: TGTGCCAGCAGCTTAGGGTGGGGAGGGAACTATGGCTACACCTTC
D: .
J: TRBJ1-2
size: .
V: TRBV7-2

CDR3: CASKQETEAFF
DNA: TGTGCCAGCAAACAGGAGACTGAAGCTTTCTTT
D: .
J: TRBJ1-1
size: .
V: TRBV7-9

CDR3: CASSELVRGNSPLHF
DNA: TGTGCCAGCAGTGAATTGGTCAGGGGGAATTCACCCCTCCACTTT
D: TRBD1
J: TRBJ1-6
size: .
V: TRBV25-1

CDR3: CSARESGSEFF
DNA: TGCAGTGCTAGAGAGAGCGGGTCCGAGTTCTTC
D: .
J: TRBJ2-1
size: medium-sized
V: TRBV20-1

CDR3: CASSIQGAGQETQYF
DNA: TGTGCCAGCAGCATACAGGGGGCTGGGCAAGAGACCCAGTACTTC
D: TRBD1
J: TRBJ2-5
size: .
V: TRBV9

CDR3: CATEQGFGETQYF
DNA: TGTGCCACCGAACAGGGTTTTGGAGAGACCCAGTACTTC
D: .
J: TRBJ2-5
size: once
V: TRBV2

CDR3: CASSLDLANNEQFF
DNA: TGTGCCAGCAGCTTAGACCTAGCGAACAATGAGCAGTTCTTC
D: .
J: TRBJ2-1
size: .
V: TRBV7-2

CDR3: CSASHSNNEQFF
DNA: TGCAGTGCTAGTCACAGCAACAATGAGCAGTTCTTC
D: .
J: TRBJ2-1
size: .
V: TRBV20-1

CDR3: CASSRLGTVSYEQYF
DNA: TGTGCCAGCAGCCGGCTGGGGACAGTGTCTTACGAGCAGTACTTC
D: TRBD1
J: TRBJ2-7
size: .
V: TRBV5-6